A selection of T cell receptor beta chains follows, all from one sample in a study of regulatory T cells in long-lasting Graves disease. MiXCR, applied by TCRdb to the multiplex PCR reads, yields one record per CDR3 protein. Here the sample spans 580,000 or so distinct CDR3 sequences, about 15% being singletons. This sample was also put to use in a study of T cells in Graves' hyperthyroidism and ophthalmopathy.

Specimen: peripheral blood mononuclear cells (PBMCs), collected at new diagnosis, from a patient treated with antithyroid drugs. The source of these receptors is a man between 18 and 35 years old with Graves disease. The CDR3 runs from the conserved cysteine through the conserved F or W. D genes are given only for firm matches. The listing skips clone size in some rows; elsewhere it reads once, few, many or a size class.

D: .; size: many; J: TRBJ2-5; V: TRBV24-1; CDR3: CATSDDQLQETQYF; DNA: TGTGCCACCAGTGATGATCAGCTCCAAGAGACCCAGTACTTC
D: .; size: many; J: TRBJ1-1; V: TRBV28; CDR3: CASSFDLREGAEAFF; DNA: TGTGCCAGCAGCTTTGACCTCAGGGAGGGCGCTGAAGCTTTCTTT
D: .; size: .; J: TRBJ1-3; V: TRBV28; CDR3: CASSPNPRRGGNTIYF; DNA: TGTGCCAGCAGTCCCAACCCTAGAAGGGGCGGAAACACCATATATTTT
D: .; size: many; J: TRBJ2-7; V: TRBV6-2/TRBV6-3; CDR3: CASSYGASVSF; DNA: TGTGCCAGCAGTTACGGGGCGAGCGTTTCCTTC
D: TRBD1; size: .; J: TRBJ1-5; V: TRBV10-3; CDR3: CAISLDRVEQPQHF; DNA: TGTGCCATCAGCCTGGACAGGGTCGAACAGCCCCAGCATTTT
D: .; size: few; J: TRBJ1-1; V: TRBV20-1; CDR3: CSARDKSPGPNTEAFF; DNA: TGCAGTGCTAGAGATAAGAGCCCGGGACCGAACACTGAAGCTTTCTTT
D: TRBD2; size: few; J: TRBJ2-2; V: TRBV2; CDR3: CASSNPGLAGGTGELFF; DNA: TGTGCCAGTAGCAACCCGGGACTAGCGGGAGGCACCGGGGAGCTGTTTTTT
D: .; size: many; J: TRBJ2-3; V: TRBV10-3; CDR3: CAISEAGQRTQGDTQYF; DNA: TGTGCCATCAGTGAGGCGGGCCAAAGGACGCAGGGGGATACGCAGTATTTT
D: .; size: .; J: TRBJ2-2; V: TRBV30; CDR3: CAWSLPVGRSNTGELFF; DNA: TGTGCCTGGAGCCTCCCCGTTGGGCGCTCGAACACCGGGGAGCTGTTTTTT
D: TRBD1; size: many; J: TRBJ2-7; V: TRBV18; CDR3: CASSPGQGISYEQYF; DNA: TGTGCCAGCTCACCGGGACAGGGGATCTCCTACGAGCAGTACTTC
D: .; size: many; J: TRBJ1-2; V: TRBV10-3; CDR3: CAISGIGGDYTF; DNA: TGTGCCATCAGTGGGATAGGGGGAGACTACACCTTC
D: TRBD1; size: .; J: TRBJ1-2; V: TRBV4-1; CDR3: CASSQAGTGISNYGYTF; DNA: TGCGCCAGCAGCCAAGCCGGGACAGGGATTTCTAACTATGGCTACACCTTC
D: .; size: .; J: TRBJ2-2; V: TRBV7-9; CDR3: CASTLTGAGPTGELFF; DNA: TGTGCCAGCACCCTAACTGGGGCAGGCCCCACCGGGGAGCTGTTTTTT
D: .; size: .; J: TRBJ1-3; V: TRBV7-8; CDR3: CASSYQAVGVSGNTIYF; DNA: TGTGCCAGCAGCTACCAGGCTGTTGGAGTCTCTGGAAACACCATATATTTT
D: .; size: .; J: TRBJ1-1; V: TRBV5-6; CDR3: CASTTNPGLTNTEAFF; DNA: TGTGCCAGCACCACTAACCCGGGACTCACGAACACTGAAGCTTTCTTT
D: TRBD1; size: many; J: TRBJ2-3; V: TRBV5-1; CDR3: CASSRGQGGGTDTQYF; DNA: TGCGCCAGCAGCCGAGGACAGGGGGGAGGCACAGATACGCAGTATTTT
D: .; size: many; J: TRBJ2-5; V: TRBV6-1; CDR3: CASSGLTRPPQETQYF; DNA: TGTGCCAGCAGTGGGCTTACGAGACCCCCGCAAGAGACCCAGTACTTC
D: TRBD1; size: .; J: TRBJ1-5; V: TRBV7-9; CDR3: CASSSQDRWEPQHF; DNA: TGTGCCAGCAGCTCCCAGGACAGGTGGGAGCCCCAGCATTTT
D: .; size: many; J: TRBJ2-1; V: TRBV11-2; CDR3: CASSLGGLADEQFF; DNA: TGTGCCAGCAGCTTAGGGGGACTGGCGGATGAGCAGTTCTTC
D: .; size: few; J: TRBJ1-4; V: TRBV2; CDR3: CASIGTSNEKLFF; DNA: TGTGCCAGCATCGGGACATCTAATGAAAAACTGTTTTTT
D: .; size: .; J: TRBJ2-2; V: TRBV5-4; CDR3: CASSFPGRSTGELFF; DNA: TGTGCCAGCAGCTTCCCGGGACGGAGCACCGGGGAGCTGTTTTTT
D: .; size: many; J: TRBJ2-5; V: TRBV11-3; CDR3: CASTPSPGNQETQYF; DNA: TGTGCCAGCACCCCAAGCCCGGGCAACCAAGAGACCCAGTACTTC
D: TRBD2; size: few; J: TRBJ2-5; V: TRBV20-1; CDR3: CSAGSGGDQTQYF; DNA: TGCAGTGCTGGATCGGGGGGTGACCAGACCCAGTACTTC
D: TRBD1; size: .; J: TRBJ1-1; V: TRBV20-1; CDR3: CSARDGGQGAIVAFF; DNA: TGCAGTGCTAGAGATGGGGGACAGGGGGCAATTGTAGCTTTCTTT
D: .; size: .; J: TRBJ2-6; V: TRBV3-1; CDR3: CASSQFDSGANVLTF; DNA: TGTGCCAGCAGCCAATTCGACTCTGGGGCCAACGTCCTGACTTTC
D: TRBD2; size: .; J: TRBJ2-5; V: TRBV5-1; CDR3: CASSWSGSGETQYF; DNA: TGCGCCAGCAGCTGGAGCGGGAGTGGGGAGACCCAGTACTTC
D: TRBD1; size: many; J: TRBJ2-7; V: TRBV6-1; CDR3: CASRPSGTVRSEQYF; DNA: TGTGCCAGCAGGCCCTCCGGGACAGTTCGGTCCGAGCAGTACTTC
D: TRBD2; size: many; J: TRBJ2-7; V: TRBV3-1; CDR3: CASSQGSGSAYEQYF; DNA: TGTGCCAGCAGCCAAGGTAGCGGGTCCGCCTACGAGCAGTACTTC
D: .; size: .; J: TRBJ1-5; V: TRBV5-5; CDR3: CASSFGGDTNQPQHF; DNA: TGTGCCAGCAGCTTTGGTGGGGACACCAATCAGCCCCAGCATTTT
D: .; size: few; J: TRBJ1-1; V: TRBV6-2/TRBV6-3; CDR3: CASRGVVGTKNTEAFF; DNA: TGTGCCAGCCGGGGGGTTGTAGGGACAAAGAACACTGAAGCTTTCTTT
D: .; size: .; J: TRBJ2-1; V: TRBV29-1; CDR3: CSGAPGSEQFF; DNA: TGCAGCGGGGCCCCGGGAAGTGAGCAGTTCTTC
D: TRBD1; size: .; J: TRBJ2-3; V: TRBV6-2/TRBV6-3; CDR3: CASSYSSKGQERNTQYF; DNA: TGTGCCAGCAGTTACTCGAGCAAGGGACAGGAGCGGAATACGCAGTATTTT
D: .; size: few; J: TRBJ1-1; V: TRBV6-2/TRBV6-3; CDR3: CASSYPQGDAFF; DNA: TGTGCCAGCAGTTACCCACAGGGAGACGCTTTCTTT
D: .; size: .; J: TRBJ1-2; V: TRBV6-2/TRBV6-3; CDR3: CASSYAGYGYTF; DNA: TGTGCCAGCAGTTACGCTGGCTATGGCTACACCTTC
D: TRBD1; size: .; J: TRBJ1-2; V: TRBV7-9; CDR3: CASSLALRTGSSYGYTF; DNA: TGTGCCAGCAGCTTAGCGCTGCGGACAGGGAGTTCATATGGCTACACCTTC
D: .; size: many; J: TRBJ1-2; V: TRBV7-2; CDR3: CASSVRGEGGYTF; DNA: TGTGCCAGCAGCGTCCGGGGGGAGGGTGGCTACACCTTC
D: .; size: many; J: TRBJ2-7; V: TRBV7-9; CDR3: CASSLALRGQSSYEQYF; DNA: TGTGCCAGCAGCTTAGCGCTTCGAGGCCAGAGCTCCTACGAGCAGTACTTC
D: .; size: many; J: TRBJ1-1; V: TRBV27; CDR3: CASAVRGGPTEAFF; DNA: TGTGCCAGCGCCGTGAGGGGGGGGCCCACTGAAGCTTTCTTT
D: .; size: few; J: TRBJ2-3; V: TRBV6-2/TRBV6-3; CDR3: CASSSPPGEEGDTQYF; DNA: TGTGCCAGCAGTTCCCCACCAGGGGAAGAGGGAGATACGCAGTATTTT
D: .; size: few; J: TRBJ2-5; V: TRBV5-6; CDR3: CASSRSTGLQETQYF; DNA: TGTGCCAGCAGCCGATCGACAGGTCTCCAAGAGACCCAGTACTTC
D: TRBD2; size: few; J: TRBJ2-1; V: TRBV3-1; CDR3: CASSQAGLAIF; DNA: TGTGCCAGCAGCCAGGCGGGACTAGCCATCTTC
D: .; size: many; J: TRBJ1-5; V: TRBV5-1; CDR3: CASSLKPGNQPQHF; DNA: TGCGCCAGCAGCTTAAAGCCAGGAAATCAGCCCCAGCATTTT
D: .; size: few; J: TRBJ2-3; V: TRBV4-1; CDR3: CASSQEGGNTQYF; DNA: TGTGCCAGCAGCCAAGAGGGGGGTAATACGCAGTATTTT
D: .; size: many; J: TRBJ2-3; V: TRBV2; CDR3: CATPLERGTDTQYF; DNA: TGTGCCACCCCCTTAGAGCGTGGCACAGATACGCAGTATTTT
D: .; size: many; J: TRBJ1-5; V: TRBV20-1; CDR3: CSARTGNSNQPQHF; DNA: TGCAGTGCTAGGACGGGGAATAGCAATCAGCCCCAGCATTTT
D: .; size: many; J: TRBJ2-5; V: TRBV12-5; CDR3: CASGLALGGTRQETQYF; DNA: TGTGCTAGTGGTTTGGCCCTCGGGGGAACGCGCCAAGAGACCCAGTACTTC
D: TRBD1; size: few; J: TRBJ1-5; V: TRBV7-2; CDR3: CASSRKTGEGQPQHF; DNA: TGTGCCAGCAGCCGTAAGACAGGGGAGGGCCAGCCCCAGCATTTT
D: TRBD1; size: few; J: TRBJ1-6; V: TRBV6-5; CDR3: CASSYWVQGAESPLHF; DNA: TGTGCCAGCAGTTACTGGGTACAGGGGGCTGAGTCACCCCTCCACTTT